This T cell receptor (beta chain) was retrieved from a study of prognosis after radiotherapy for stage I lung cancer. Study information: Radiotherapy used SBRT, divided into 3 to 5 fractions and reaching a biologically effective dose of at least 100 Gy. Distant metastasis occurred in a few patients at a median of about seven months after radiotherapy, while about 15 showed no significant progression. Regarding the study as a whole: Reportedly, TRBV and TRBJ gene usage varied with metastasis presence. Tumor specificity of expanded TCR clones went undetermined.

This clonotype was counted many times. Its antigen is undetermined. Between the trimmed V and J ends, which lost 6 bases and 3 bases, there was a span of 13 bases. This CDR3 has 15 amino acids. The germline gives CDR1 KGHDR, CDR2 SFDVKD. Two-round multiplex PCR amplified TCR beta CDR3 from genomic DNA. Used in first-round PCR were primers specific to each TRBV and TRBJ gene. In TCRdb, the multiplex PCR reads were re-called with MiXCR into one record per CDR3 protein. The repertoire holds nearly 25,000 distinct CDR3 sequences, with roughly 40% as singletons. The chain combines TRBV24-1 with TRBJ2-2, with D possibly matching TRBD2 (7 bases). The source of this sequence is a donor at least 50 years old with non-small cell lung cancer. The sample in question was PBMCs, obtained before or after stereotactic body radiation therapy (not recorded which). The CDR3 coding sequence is TGTGCCACCAGTCTTGGGGGGGGCTACACCGGGGAGCTGTTTTTT. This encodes CATSLGGGYTGELFF.